A few counts support the clone carrying this T cell receptor beta chain. What it recognizes is unknown. This specimen comes from a study of blood T cells in healthy people across ages. General observations from the study: The study could not conclusively compare naive and antigen-experienced cells, given its unsorted PBMCs. TCR beta diversity per million T cells fell roughly linearly with age.

Trimming cost V 3 bases and J 4 bases, with 6 bases left between them. Germline CDR1 reads SEHNR; CDR2 reads FQNEAQ (reference sequence). This CDR3 has 12 residues. Primers used in a second PCR of roughly 6 to 11 cycles were a sample-barcoded 5' primer and a J-beta primer mix. TCRdb reprocessed the 5' RACE reads with MiXCR, giving one entry per CDR3 protein. The sample consists of 730,000 or so distinct CDR3 sequences, around 46% of them appearing once. This receptor was identified in a woman aged 60-75 years in good health. The specimen sequenced was blood. V is TRBV7-9 and J is TRBJ1-2; D call uncertain. The CDR3: CASSFETYGYTF. CDR3 bases: TGTGCCAGCAGCTTCGAGACCTATGGCTACACCTTC.